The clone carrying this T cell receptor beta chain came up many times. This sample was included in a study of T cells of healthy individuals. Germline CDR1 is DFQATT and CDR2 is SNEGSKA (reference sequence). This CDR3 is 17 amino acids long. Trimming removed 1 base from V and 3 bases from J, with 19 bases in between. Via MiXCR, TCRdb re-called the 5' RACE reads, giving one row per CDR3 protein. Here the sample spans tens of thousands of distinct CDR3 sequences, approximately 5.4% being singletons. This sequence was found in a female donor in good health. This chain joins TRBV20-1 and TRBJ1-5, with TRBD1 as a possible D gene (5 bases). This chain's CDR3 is CSARVDTSGPPNQPQHF. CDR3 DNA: TGCAGTGCTAGAGTGGACACCTCAGGCCCCCCCAATCAGCCCCAGCATTTT.